The sequence of this T cell receptor beta chain was determined in a study of read filtering for tumor transcriptome and immune sequencing. The wider study: After DNase treatment, RNA was made into whole-transcriptome libraries. Whole-study findings and limits: The sorted CD138-negative fraction was a mixed bone marrow immune population, not purified T cells.

From roughly 400 ng of RNA, a library with molecular barcoded alpha/delta and beta/gamma adaptors was made. TCRdb independently ran MiXCR on the reads; one entry per CDR3 protein. This table holds approximately 57,000 distinct CDR3 sequences, 10% to 15% found once. At the time of active disease, bone marrow was collected from every patient. Germline lookup yields CDR1 MNHNS and CDR2 SASEGT. The CDR3 has 14 amino acids. V shed 2 bases, J shed 2 bases, and the junction held 3 bases outside the gene matches. This clonotype occurred many times. Antigen: not known. The TCR was taken from a donor at least 40 years old with multiple myeloma. What was sequenced was a population of CD138-negative cells sorted from bone marrow. The V call is TRBV6-1, the J call TRBJ2-7; 7 bases fit TRBD1. The CDR3 sequence is CASSETGDPYEQYF. The CDR3 region has the DNA TGTGCCAGCAGTGAAACAGGGGATCCCTACGAGCAGTACTTC.